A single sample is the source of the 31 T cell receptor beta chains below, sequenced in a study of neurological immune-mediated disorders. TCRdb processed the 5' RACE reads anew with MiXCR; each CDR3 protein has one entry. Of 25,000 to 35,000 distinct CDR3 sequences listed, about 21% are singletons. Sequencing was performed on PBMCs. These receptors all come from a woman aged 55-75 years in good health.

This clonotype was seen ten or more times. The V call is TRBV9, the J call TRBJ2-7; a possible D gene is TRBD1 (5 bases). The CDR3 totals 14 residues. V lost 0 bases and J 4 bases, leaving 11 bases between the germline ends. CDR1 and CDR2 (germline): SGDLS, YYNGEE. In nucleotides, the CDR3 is TGTGCCAGCAGCGTAGGGGCAGGGCCATACGAGCAGTACTTC. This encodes CASSVGAGPYEQYF.

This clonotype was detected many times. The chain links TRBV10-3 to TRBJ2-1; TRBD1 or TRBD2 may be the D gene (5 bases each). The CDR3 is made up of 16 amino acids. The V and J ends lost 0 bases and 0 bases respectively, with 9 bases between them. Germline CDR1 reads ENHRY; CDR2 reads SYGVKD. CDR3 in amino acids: CAISESGASSYNEQFF. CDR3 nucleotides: TGTGCCATCAGTGAGTCCGGGGCTAGCTCCTACAATGAGCAGTTCTTC.

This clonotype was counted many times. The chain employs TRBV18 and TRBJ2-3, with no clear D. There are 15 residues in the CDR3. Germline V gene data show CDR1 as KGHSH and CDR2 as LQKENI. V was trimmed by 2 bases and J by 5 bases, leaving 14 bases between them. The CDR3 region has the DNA TGTGCCAGCTCACCATCTTCCCCCTTTCAAGATACGCAGTATTTT. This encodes CASSPSSPFQDTQYF.

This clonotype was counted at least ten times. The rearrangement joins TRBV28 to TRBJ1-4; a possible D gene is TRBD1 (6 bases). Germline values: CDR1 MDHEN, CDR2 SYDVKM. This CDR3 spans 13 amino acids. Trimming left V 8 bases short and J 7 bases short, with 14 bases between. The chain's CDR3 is CASGGGGGEKLFF. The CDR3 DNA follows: TGTGCCAGCGGCGGAGGGGGGGGTGAAAAACTGTTTTTT.

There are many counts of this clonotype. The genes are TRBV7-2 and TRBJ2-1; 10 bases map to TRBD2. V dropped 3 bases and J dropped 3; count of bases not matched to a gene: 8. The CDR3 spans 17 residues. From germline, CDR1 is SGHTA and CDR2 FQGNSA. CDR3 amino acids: CASSFKVSGGSYNEQFF. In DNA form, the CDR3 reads TGTGCCAGCAGCTTTAAGGTTAGCGGGGGGAGCTACAATGAGCAGTTCTTC. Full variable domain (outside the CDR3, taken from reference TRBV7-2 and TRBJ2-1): GAGVSQSPSNKVTEKGKDVELRCDPISGHTALYWYRQSLGQGLEFLIYFQGNSAPDKSGLPSDRFSAERTGGSVSTLTIQRTQQEDSAVYLCASSFKVSGGSYNEQFFGPGTRLTVL.

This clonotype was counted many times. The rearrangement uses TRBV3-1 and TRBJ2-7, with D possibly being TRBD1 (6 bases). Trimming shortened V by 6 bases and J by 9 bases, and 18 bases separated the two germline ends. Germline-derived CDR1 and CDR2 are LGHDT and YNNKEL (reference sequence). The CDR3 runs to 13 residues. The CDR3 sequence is CASSSEPTGWQYF. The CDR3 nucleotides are TGTGCCAGCAGTTCTGAACCGACAGGTTGGCAGTACTTC.

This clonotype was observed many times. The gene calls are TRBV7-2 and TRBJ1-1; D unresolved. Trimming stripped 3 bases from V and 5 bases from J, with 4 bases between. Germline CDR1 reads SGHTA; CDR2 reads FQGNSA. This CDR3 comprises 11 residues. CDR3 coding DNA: TGTGCCAGCAGCTTTATAACTGAAGCTTTCTTT. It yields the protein CASSFITEAFF. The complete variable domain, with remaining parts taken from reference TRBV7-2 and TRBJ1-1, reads GAGVSQSPSNKVTEKGKDVELRCDPISGHTALYWYRQSLGQGLEFLIYFQGNSAPDKSGLPSDRFSAERTGGSVSTLTIQRTQQEDSAVYLCASSFITEAFFGQGTRLTVV.

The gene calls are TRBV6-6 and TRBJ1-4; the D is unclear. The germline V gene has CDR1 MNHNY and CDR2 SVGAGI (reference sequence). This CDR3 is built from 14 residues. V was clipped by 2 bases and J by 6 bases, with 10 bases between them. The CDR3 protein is CASSYGVVDEKLFF. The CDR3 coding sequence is TGTGCCAGCAGTTACGGGGTAGTAGATGAAAAACTGTTTTTT.

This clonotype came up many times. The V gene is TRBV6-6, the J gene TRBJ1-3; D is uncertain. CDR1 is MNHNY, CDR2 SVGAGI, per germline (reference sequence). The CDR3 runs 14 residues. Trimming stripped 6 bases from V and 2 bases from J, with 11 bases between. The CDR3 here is CASSGRTAGNTIYF. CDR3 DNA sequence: TGTGCCAGCAGCGGTCGGACGGCTGGAAACACCATATATTTT.

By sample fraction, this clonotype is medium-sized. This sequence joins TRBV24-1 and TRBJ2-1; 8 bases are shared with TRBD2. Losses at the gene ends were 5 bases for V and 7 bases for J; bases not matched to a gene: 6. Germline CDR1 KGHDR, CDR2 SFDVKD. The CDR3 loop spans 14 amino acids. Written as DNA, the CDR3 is TGTGCCACCAGTGCCCAGCGGGGGCCAAATGAGCAGTTCTTC. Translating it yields CATSAQRGPNEQFF.

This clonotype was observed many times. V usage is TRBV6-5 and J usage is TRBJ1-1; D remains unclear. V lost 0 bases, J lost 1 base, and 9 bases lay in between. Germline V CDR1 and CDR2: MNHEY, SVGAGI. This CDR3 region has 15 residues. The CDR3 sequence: CASSYSFSGNTEAFF. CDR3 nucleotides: TGTGCCAGCAGTTACTCGTTTTCCGGGAACACTGAAGCTTTCTTT.

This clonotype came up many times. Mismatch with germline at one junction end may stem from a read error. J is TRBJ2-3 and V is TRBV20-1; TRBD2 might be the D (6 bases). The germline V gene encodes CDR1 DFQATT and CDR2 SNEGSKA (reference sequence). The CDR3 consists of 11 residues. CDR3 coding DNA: TGCAGTGTTAGAGCGGGTAGTACGCAGTATTTT. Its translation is CSVRAGSTQYF.

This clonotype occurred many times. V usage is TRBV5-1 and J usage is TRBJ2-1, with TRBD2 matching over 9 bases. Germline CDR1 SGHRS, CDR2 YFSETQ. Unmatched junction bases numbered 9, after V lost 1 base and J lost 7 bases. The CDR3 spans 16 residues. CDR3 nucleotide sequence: TGCGCCAGCAGCTTGTTTTTTAGCGGGGGAGGAAATGAGCAGTTCTTC. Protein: CASSLFFSGGGNEQFF.

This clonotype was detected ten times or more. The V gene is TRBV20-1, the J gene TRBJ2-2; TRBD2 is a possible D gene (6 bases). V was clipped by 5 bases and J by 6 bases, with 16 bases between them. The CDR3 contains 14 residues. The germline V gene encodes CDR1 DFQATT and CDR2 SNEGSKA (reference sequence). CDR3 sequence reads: CSAPLAGRPGELFF. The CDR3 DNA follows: TGCAGTGCTCCCCTGGCGGGGCGGCCCGGGGAGCTGTTTTTT.

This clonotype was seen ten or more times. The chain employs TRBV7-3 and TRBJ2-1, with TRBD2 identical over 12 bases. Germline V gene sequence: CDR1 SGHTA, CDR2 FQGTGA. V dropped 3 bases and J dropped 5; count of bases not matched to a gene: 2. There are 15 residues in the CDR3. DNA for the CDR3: TGTGCCAGCAGCTTTACTAGCGGGGGGCACAATGAGCAGTTCTTC. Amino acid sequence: CASSFTSGGHNEQFF.

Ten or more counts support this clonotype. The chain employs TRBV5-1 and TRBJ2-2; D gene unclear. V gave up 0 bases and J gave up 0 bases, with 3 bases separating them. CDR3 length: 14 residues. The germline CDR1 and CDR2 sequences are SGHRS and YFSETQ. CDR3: CASSLEPNTGELFF. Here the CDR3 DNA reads TGCGCCAGCAGCTTGGAACCGAACACCGGGGAGCTGTTTTTT.

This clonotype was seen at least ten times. The CDR3 reads CASSYAYEQYF. As DNA, the CDR3 is TGTGCCAGCAGTTACGCCTACGAGCAGTACTTC. This sequence joins TRBV6-2 or TRBV6-3 and TRBJ2-7, with D unresolved. The CDR3 consists of 11 residues. In germline, CDR1 is MNHEY, CDR2 SVGEGT. V lost 2 bases and J lost 2, with 1 base in between.

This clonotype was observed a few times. CDR3 region: CASKGERYEKLFF. CDR3 in DNA: TGTGCCAGCAAGGGAGAGCGCTATGAAAAACTGTTTTTT. The chain has TRBV2 and TRBJ1-4; the D is unclear. This CDR3 has 13 amino acids. Germline V gives CDR1 SNHLY, CDR2 FYNNEI. The V end lost 7 bases, the J end lost 6 bases, and 12 bases lay between the germline ends.

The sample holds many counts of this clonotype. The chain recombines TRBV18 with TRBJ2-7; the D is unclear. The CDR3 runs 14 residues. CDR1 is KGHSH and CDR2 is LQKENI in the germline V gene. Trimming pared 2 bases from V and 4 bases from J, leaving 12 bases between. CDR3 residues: CASSPSSWRYEQYF. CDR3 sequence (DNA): TGTGCCAGCTCACCAAGTTCGTGGCGATACGAGCAGTACTTC.

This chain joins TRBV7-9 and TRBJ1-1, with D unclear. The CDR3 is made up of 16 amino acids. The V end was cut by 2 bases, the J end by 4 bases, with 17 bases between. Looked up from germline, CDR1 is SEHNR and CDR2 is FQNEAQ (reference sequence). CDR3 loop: CASSLLWSVGRTEAFF. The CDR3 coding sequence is TGTGCCAGCAGCTTATTATGGTCGGTCGGACGCACTGAAGCTTTCTTT.

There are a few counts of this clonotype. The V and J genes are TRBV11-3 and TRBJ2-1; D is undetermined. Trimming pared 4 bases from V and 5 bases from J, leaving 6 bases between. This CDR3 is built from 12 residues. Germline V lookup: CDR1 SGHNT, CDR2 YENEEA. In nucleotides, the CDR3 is TGTGCCAGCAGCTCCCGCAACAATGAGCAGTTCTTC. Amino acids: CASSSRNNEQFF. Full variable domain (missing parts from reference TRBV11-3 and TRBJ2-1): EAGVVQSPRYKIIEKKQPVAFWCNPISGHNTLYWYLQNLGQGPELLIRYENEEAVDDSQLPKDRFSAERLKGVDSTLKIQPAELGDSAVYLCASSSRNNEQFFGPGTRLTVL.

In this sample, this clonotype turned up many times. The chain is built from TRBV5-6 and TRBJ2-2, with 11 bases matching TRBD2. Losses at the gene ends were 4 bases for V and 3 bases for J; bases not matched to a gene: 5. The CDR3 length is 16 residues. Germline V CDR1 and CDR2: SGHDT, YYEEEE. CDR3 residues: CASSTGTSGDTGELFF. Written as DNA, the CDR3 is TGTGCCAGCAGCACCGGGACTAGCGGAGACACCGGGGAGCTGTTTTTT.

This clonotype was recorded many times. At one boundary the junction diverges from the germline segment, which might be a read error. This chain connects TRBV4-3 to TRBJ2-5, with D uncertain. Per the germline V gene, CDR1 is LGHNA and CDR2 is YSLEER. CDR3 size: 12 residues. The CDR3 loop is CASSQGREPQYF. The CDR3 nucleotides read TGCGCCAGCAGCCAAGGGAGAGAGCCCCAGTACTTC.

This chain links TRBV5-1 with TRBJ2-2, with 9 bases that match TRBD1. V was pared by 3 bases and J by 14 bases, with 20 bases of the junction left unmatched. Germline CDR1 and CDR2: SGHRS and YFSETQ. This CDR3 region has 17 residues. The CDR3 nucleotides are TGCGCCAGCAGCTCCATCGGACAGGGGTGGAACACCGTGGATCTGTTTTTT. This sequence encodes CASSSIGQGWNTVDLFF.

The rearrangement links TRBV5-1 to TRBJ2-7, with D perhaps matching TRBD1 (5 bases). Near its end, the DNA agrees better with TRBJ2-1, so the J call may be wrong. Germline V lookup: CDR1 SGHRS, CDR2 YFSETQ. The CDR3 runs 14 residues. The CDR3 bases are TGCGCCAGCAGCTTGGTGACAGATCCCTACGAGCAGTTCTTC. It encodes CASSLVTDPYEQFF.

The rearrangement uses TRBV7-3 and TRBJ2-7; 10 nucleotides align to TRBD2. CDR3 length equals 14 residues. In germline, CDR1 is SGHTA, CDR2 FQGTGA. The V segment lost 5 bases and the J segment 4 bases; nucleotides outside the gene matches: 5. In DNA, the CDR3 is TGTGCCAGCAGCCCAACTAGCGGGGATTACGAGCAGTACTTC. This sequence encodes CASSPTSGDYEQYF.

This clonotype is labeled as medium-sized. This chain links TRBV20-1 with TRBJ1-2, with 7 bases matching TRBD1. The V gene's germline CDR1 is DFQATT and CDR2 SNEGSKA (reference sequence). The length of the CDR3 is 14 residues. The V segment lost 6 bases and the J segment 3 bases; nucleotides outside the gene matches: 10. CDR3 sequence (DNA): TGCAGTGCCGGTTCGACAGGGTCTTACTATGGCTACACCTTC. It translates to CSAGSTGSYYGYTF.

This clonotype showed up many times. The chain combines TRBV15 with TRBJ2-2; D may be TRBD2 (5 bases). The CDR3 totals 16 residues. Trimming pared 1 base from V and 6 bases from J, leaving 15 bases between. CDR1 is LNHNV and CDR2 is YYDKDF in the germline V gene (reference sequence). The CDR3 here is CATSRGFEGGAGELFF. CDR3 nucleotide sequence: TGTGCCACCAGCAGAGGGTTTGAGGGCGGTGCCGGGGAGCTGTTTTTT.

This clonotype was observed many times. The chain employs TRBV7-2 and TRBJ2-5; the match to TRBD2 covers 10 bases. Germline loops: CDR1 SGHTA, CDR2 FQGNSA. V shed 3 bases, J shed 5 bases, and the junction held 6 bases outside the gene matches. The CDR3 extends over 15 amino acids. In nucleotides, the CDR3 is TGTGCCAGCAGCTTCCAGCGGGGGGGCGGGGAGACCCAGTACTTC. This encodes CASSFQRGGGETQYF.

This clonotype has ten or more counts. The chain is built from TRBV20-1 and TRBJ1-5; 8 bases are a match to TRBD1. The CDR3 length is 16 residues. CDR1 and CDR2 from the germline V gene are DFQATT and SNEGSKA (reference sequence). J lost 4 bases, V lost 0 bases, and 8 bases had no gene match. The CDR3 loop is CSAREPLDRGNQPQHF. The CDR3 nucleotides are TGCAGTGCTAGAGAGCCCTTAGACAGGGGAAATCAGCCCCAGCATTTT.

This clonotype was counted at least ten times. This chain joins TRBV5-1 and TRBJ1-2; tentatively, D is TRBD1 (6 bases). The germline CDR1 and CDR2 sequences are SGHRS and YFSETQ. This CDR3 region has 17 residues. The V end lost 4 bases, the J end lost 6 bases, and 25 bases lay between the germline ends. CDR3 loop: CASSLTGPQGRRDGYTF. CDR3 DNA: TGCGCCAGCAGCCTTACCGGGCCCCAGGGGAGACGCGATGGCTACACCTTC.